The TCR beta chain described here comes from a study of monozygotic twins with cystic fibrosis. Study results and caveats: V usage most resembled the co-twin in 13 of 16 pairs. Unrelated CF individuals shared fewer identical clonotypes than monozygotic CF twins. Median Simpson clonality of approximately 0.0091 suggested naive T cells predominated.

Comments on this clone: Its antigen remains unknown.

Some clones are missing from TCRdb's copy, which holds only in-frame ones; the method was immunoSEQ multiplex PCR. The sample records tens of thousands of clones, about 92% being singletons. This CDR3 is built from 11 residues. With V trimmed by 8 bases and J by 7 bases, 7 bases remained unmatched. CDR1 DFQATT and CDR2 SNEGSKA come from the germline V gene (reference sequence). Sequenced: blood. The chain links TRBV20-1 to TRBJ1-1; 7 bases agree with TRBD1. This clonotype was sampled from a girl under 10 years old with cystic fibrosis. The CDR3 coding sequence is TGCAGTTCTTACCGGGACAGTGAAGCTTTCTTT. It encodes CSSYRDSEAFF.